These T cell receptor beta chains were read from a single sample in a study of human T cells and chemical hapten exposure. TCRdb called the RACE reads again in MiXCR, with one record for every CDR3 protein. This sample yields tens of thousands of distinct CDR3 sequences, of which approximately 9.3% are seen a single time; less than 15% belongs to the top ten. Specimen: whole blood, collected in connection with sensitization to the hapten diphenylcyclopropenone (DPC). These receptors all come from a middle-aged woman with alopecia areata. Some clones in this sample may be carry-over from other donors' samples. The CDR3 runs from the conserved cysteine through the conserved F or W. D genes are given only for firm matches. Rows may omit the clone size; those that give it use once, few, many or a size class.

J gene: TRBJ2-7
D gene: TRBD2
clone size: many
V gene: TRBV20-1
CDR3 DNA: TGCAGTGCTAGAGATACCAGCGGGGTAGGGCAGTACTTC
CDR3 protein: CSARDTSGVGQYF

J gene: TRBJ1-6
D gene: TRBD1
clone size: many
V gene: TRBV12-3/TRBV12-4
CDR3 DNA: TGTGCCAGCAGGCCCGGACAGGGCTTCTCCTATAATTCACCCCTCCACTTT
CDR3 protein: CASRPGQGFSYNSPLHF

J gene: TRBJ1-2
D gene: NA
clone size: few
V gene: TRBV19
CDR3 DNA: TGTGCCAGTGGGGCACACTATGGCTACACCTTC
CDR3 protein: CASGAHYGYTF

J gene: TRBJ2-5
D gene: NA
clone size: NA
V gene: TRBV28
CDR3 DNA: TGTGCCGCGCCAGGGACCCAGTACTTC
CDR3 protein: CAAPGTQYF

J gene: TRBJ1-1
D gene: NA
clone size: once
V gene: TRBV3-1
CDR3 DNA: TGTGCCAGCAGCCAAGAAGGGACTAAGAGAAGCGTCAGTGAAGCTTTCTTT
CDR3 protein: CASSQEGTKRSVSEAFF

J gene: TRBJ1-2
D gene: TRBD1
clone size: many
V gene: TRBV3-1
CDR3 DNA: TGTGCCAGCAGCCTTCGACAGGGGGGCGGCTACACCTTC
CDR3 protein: CASSLRQGGGYTF

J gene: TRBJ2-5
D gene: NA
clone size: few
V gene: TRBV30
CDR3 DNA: TGTGCCTGGAGTAGGCAGCTCCCCCCACAAGAGACCCAGTACTTC
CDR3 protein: CAWSRQLPPQETQYF

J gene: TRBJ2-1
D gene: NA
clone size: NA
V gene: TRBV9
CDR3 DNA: TGTGCCAGCAGCTGGAGAGGGCAGGGAGGCGGTGAGCAGTTCTTC
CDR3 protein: CASSWRGQGGGEQFF

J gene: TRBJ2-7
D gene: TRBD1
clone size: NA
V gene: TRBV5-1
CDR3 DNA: TGCGCCAGCAGCCCCGCGGGACAGGGATTACCCTACGAGCAGTACTTC
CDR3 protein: CASSPAGQGLPYEQYF

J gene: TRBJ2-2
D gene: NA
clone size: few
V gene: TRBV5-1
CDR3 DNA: TGCGCCAGCAGGTTGCGGGATTCGGCCGTGACCGGGGAGCTGTTTTTT
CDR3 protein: CASRLRDSAVTGELFF

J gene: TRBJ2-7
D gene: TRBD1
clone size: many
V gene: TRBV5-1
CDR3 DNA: TGCGCCAGCAGCCCGGGGACAGGCCTTGCTACCTCCTACGAGCAGTACTTC
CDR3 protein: CASSPGTGLATSYEQYF

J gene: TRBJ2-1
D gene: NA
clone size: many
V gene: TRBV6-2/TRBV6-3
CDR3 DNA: TGTGCCAGCAGTTACTTGGGGGGCTATGAGCAGTTCTTC
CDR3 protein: CASSYLGGYEQFF

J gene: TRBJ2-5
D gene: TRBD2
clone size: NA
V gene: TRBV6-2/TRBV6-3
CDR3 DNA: TGTGCCAGTCAACGCATACTTACTAGCGGGGGCCAAGAGACCCAGTACTTC
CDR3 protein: CASQRILTSGGQETQYF

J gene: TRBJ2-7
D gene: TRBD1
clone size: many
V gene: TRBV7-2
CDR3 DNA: TGTGCCAGCAGCTTGGACAGGACAACCTACGAGCAGTACTTC
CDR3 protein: CASSLDRTTYEQYF

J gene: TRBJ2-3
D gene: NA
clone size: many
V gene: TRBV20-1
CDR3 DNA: TGCAGTGCGTTATTTGGAGATACGCAGTATTTT
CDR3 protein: CSALFGDTQYF

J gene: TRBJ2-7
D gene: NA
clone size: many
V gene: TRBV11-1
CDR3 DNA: TGTGCCAGCAGCTTTGGACAGTACGAGCAGTACTTC
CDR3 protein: CASSFGQYEQYF

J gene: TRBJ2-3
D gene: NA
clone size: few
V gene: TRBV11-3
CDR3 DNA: TGTGCCAGCAGCTTCAGAGAGGGGCCCACAGATACGCAGTATTTT
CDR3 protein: CASSFREGPTDTQYF

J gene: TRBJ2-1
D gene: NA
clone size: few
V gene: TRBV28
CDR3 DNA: TGTGCCAGCACCCCCTGGGGCGGCCAGGAGCAGTTCTTC
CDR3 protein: CASTPWGGQEQFF

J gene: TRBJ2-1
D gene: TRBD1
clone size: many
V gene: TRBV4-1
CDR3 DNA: TGCGCCAGCAGCCCCTTGGGACAGTTCCTCGACAATGAGCAGTTCTTC
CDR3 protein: CASSPLGQFLDNEQFF

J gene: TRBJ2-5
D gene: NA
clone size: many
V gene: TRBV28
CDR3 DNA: TGTGCCAGCAGTTTGGTGGCAGTAGAGACCCAGTACTTC
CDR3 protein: CASSLVAVETQYF

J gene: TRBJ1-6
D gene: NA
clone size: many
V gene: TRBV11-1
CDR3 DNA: TGTGCCAGCAGCCCGGGGGTGAGCAATTCACCCCTCCACTTT
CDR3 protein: CASSPGVSNSPLHF

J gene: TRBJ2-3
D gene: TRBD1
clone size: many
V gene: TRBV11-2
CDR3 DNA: TGTGCCAGCAGCGACACCGGGGACAGGGGGACAGATACGCAGTATTTT
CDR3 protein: CASSDTGDRGTDTQYF

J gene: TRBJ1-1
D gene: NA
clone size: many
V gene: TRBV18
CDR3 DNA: TGTGCCAGCTCGCCGAGTTCCAACACTGAAGCTTTCTTT
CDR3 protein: CASSPSSNTEAFF

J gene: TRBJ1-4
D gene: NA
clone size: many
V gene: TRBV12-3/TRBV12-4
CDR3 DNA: TGTGCCAGCAGTCGGTCCTTAACAGGGACGAATGAAAAACTGTTTTTT
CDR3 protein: CASSRSLTGTNEKLFF

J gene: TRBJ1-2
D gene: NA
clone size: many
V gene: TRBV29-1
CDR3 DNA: TGCAGCGTAATGGTGGGGGCTAACTATGGCTACACCTTC
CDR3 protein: CSVMVGANYGYTF

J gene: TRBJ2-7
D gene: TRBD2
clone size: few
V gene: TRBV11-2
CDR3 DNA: TGTGCCAGCGGCGGGCGGGGGTACGAGCAGTACTTC
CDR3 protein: CASGGRGYEQYF

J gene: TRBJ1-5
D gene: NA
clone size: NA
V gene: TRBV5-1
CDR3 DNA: TGCGCCAGCAGCTTGGACGACCCGGGGCGGCAGCCCCAGCATTTT
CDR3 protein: CASSLDDPGRQPQHF

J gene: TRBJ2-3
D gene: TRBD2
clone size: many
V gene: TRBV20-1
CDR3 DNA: TGCAGTGCTTCGAGCGGGGGGGCAAGAGATACGCAGTATTTT
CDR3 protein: CSASSGGARDTQYF

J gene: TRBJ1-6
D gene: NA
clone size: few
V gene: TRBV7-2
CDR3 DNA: TGTGCCAGCAGCTTAAGCTCCGGGATTGCGCCCCTCCACTTT
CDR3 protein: CASSLSSGIAPLHF

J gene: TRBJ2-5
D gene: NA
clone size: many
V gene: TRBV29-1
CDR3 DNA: TGCAGCGTCGACCACCCCAATGAAGAGACCCAGTACTTC
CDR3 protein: CSVDHPNEETQYF

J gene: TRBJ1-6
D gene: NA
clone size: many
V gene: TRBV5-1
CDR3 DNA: TGCGCCAGCAGGGACAGCCTTCCTAATTCACCCCTCCACTTT
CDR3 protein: CASRDSLPNSPLHF

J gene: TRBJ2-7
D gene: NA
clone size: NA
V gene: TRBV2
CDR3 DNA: TGTGCCAGCAGTGTTCCGTCCGAAGACCAGTACTTC
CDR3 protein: CASSVPSEDQYF

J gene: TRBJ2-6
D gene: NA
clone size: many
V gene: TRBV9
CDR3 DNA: TGTGCCAGCAGTGGGACGACAATCTCTGGGGCCAACGTCCTGACTTTC
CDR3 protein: CASSGTTISGANVLTF

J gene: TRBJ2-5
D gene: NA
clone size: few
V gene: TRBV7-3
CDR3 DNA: TGTGCCAGCAGCTTAGGGCGACCGGGGGAGACCCAGTACTTC
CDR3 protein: CASSLGRPGETQYF

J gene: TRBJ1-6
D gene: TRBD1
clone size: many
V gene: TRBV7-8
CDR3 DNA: TGTGCCAGCAGCTTCGAAAGACAGGGAAATTCACCCCTCCACTTT
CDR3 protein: CASSFERQGNSPLHF

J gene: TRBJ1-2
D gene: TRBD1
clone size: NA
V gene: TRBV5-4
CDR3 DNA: TGTGCCAGCAGCAAACCGGGACAGACCTATGGCTACACCTTC
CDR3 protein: CASSKPGQTYGYTF

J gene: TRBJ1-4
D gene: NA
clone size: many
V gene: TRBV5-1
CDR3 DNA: TGCGCCAGCAACCATGAATCGATCAAGGAAAAACTGTTTTTT
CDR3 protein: CASNHESIKEKLFF

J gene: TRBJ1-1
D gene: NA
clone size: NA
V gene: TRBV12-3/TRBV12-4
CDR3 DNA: TGTGCCAGCAGTTTCTCGGGTGAGAGCACTGAAGCTTTCTTT
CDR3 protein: CASSFSGESTEAFF

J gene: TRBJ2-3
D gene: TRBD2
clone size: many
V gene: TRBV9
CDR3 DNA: TGTGCCAGCAGCGTAGATGCGGGGGACCGCACAGATACGCAGTATTTT
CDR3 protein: CASSVDAGDRTDTQYF

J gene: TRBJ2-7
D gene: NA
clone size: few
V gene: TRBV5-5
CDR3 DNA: TGTGCCAGCACCCGAGGGACCCCGATCTACGAGCAGTACTTC
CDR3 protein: CASTRGTPIYEQYF

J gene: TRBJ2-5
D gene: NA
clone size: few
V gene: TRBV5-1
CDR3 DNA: TGCGCCAGCAGCTTGGTTCAGGGGAAAGAGACCCAGTACTTC
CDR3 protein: CASSLVQGKETQYF

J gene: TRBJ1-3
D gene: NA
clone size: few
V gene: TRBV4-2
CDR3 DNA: TGTGCCAGCAGCCAAGACAGAATCCCCTCTGGAAACACCATATATTTT
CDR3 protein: CASSQDRIPSGNTIYF

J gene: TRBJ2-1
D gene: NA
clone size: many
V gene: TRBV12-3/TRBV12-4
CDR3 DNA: TGTGCCAGCAGTTTAGACAACAATGAGCAGTTCTTC
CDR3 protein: CASSLDNNEQFF

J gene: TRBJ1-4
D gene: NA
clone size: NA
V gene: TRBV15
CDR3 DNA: TGTGCCACCAGCCCAATAAAGCTTAATGAAAAACTGTTTTTT
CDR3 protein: CATSPIKLNEKLFF

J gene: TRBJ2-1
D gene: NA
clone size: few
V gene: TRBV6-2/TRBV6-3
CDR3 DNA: TGTGCCAGCAGTACCGGACGTGCGAGCTCCTACAATGAGCAGTTCTTC
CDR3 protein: CASSTGRASSYNEQFF

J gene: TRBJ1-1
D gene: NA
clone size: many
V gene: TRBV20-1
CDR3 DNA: TGCAGTGTTCGGAGGATGAACACTGAAGCTTTCTTT
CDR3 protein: CSVRRMNTEAFF

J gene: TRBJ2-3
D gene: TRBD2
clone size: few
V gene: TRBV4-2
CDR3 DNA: TGTGCCAGCAGCCAAACTAGCGGGGGCCCTAGCACAGATACGCAGTATTTT
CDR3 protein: CASSQTSGGPSTDTQYF

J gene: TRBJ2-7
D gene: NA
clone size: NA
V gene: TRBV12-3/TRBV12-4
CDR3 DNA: TGTGCCAGCAGTTTGAGCGGACTGGTCTCCTACGAGCAGTACTTC
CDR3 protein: CASSLSGLVSYEQYF

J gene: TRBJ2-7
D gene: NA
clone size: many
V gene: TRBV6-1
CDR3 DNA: TGTGCCAGCAGCATAGAACGGGGGGAGCAGTACTTC
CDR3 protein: CASSIERGEQYF

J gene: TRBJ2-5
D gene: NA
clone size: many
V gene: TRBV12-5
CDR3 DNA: TGTGCTAGTGGTACTGGACCTCGAGGGACCCAGTACTTC
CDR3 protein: CASGTGPRGTQYF

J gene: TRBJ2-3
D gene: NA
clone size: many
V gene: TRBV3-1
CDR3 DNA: TGTGCCAGCAGCCAAGAACTCTACAGCACAGATACGCAGTATTTT
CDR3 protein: CASSQELYSTDTQYF

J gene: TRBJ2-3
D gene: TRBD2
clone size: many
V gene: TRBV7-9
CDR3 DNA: TGTGCCAGCAGTAACGGACTAGCGGGGGGGCAAGATACGCAGTATTTT
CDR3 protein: CASSNGLAGGQDTQYF

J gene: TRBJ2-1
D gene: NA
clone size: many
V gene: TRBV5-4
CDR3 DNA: TGTGCCAGCAGGAACAGTCCATCGACGCCCACGCCTCCGGAACAAATCTTC
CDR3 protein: CASRNSPSTPTPPEQIF

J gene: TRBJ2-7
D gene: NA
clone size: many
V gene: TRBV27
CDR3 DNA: TGTGCCAGCAGTTTTGGGGATGTCCAACTCTCCTACGAGCAGTACTTC
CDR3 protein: CASSFGDVQLSYEQYF

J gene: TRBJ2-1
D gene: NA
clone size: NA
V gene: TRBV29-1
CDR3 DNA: TGCAGCGTCCGAGCCCGGGGCTCCTACAATGAGCAGTTCTTC
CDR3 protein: CSVRARGSYNEQFF

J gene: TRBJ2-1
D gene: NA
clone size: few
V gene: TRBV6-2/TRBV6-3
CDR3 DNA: TGTGCCAGCAGTTACTTCAGGGGTTACAATGAGCAGTTCTTC
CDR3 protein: CASSYFRGYNEQFF

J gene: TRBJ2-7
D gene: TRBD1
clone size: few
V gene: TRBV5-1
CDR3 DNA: TGCGCCAGCAGCCACGACAGGGCGACCTACGAGCAGTACTTC
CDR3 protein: CASSHDRATYEQYF